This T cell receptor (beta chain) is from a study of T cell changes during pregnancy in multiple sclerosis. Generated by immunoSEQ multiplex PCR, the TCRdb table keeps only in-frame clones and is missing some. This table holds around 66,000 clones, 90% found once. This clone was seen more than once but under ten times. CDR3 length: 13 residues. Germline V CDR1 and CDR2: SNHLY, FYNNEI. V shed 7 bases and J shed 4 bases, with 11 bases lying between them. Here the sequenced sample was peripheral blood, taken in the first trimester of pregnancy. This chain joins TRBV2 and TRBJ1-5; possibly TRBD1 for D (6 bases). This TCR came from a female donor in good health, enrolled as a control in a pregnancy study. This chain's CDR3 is CASNREFNQPQHF. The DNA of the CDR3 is TGTGCCAGCAACAGGGAGTTTAATCAGCCCCAGCATTTT.